These T cell receptor beta chains were read from a single sample in a study of cytomegalovirus exposure and HLA in healthy donors. This table comes from immunoSEQ multiplex PCR, and its TCRdb copy is limited to in-frame clones, with some not included. Of some 150,000 clones listed, around 70% were seen once; the top ten hold around 2.2%. The sequenced sample was PBMCs. These receptors were collected from a middle-aged man in good health and CMV-seronegative. The CDR3 runs from the conserved cysteine through the conserved F or W. The D gene is left open where the match is weak. Size is omitted from some rows. Given values are once, few, many or a class for expanded clones.

TGTGCCAGCAGCTCGAGGGCTGGAAACACCATATATTTT,CASSSRAGNTIYF,once,TRBV11-2,TRBJ1-3,.,13
TGTGCCACCAGCAGAGTCGGAGGGGGGGGGCCGCTAACCTACGAGCAGTACTTC,CATSRVGGGGPLTYEQYF,.,TRBV15,TRBJ2-7,.,18
TGTGCCAGCAGTTTATGGCGGACTAGCGGAGTCAAGCAGTTCTTC,CASSLWRTSGVKQFF,.,TRBV28,TRBJ2-1,TRBD2,15
TGCGCCAGCAGCTTGGCCCTGGGGGGGAACACTGAAGCTTTCTTT,CASSLALGGNTEAFF,.,TRBV5-1,TRBJ1-1,.,15
TGTGCCAGCAGCCCTGGACTGGCTCCGCTATGGGGCTACACCTTC,CASSPGLAPLWGYTF,.,TRBV7-3,TRBJ1-2,.,15
TGTGCCAGCAGATGGGGGGGGATAGGTGAAAAACTGTTTTTT,CASRWGGIGEKLFF,.,TRBV6-6,TRBJ1-4,.,14
TGTGCCATCTGGGGGGACACTGAAGCTTTCTTT,CAIWGDTEAFF,.,TRBV10-3,TRBJ1-1,.,11
TGCGCCAGCAGTGATGGGACTAGGAGTGAGACCCAGTACTTC,CASSDGTRSETQYF,.,TRBV10-1,TRBJ2-5,TRBD2,14
TGCGCCAGCAGCGTGAGGGGGACAGGGTTGCATGGCTACACCTTC,CASSVRGTGLHGYTF,once,TRBV5-1,TRBJ1-2,TRBD1,15
TGCGCCAGCAGTCAACTGGGACAGGTCTACGAGCAGTACTTC,CASSQLGQVYEQYF,.,TRBV4-1,TRBJ2-7,TRBD1,14
TGCAGCGTTGGAAGGGGACAGGACGCGTCCGAGCAGTACTTC,CSVGRGQDASEQYF,.,TRBV29-1,TRBJ2-7,TRBD1,14